This T cell receptor (beta chain) was sequenced for a study of blood T cell repertoires in COVID-19. Overall study context: Acute and convalescent COVID-19 samples came from the United States, Italy and Spain. The analysed material was cDNA or gDNA that came from T cells, B-cell-depleted T cells, or PBMCs.

In the original workflow: Nucleated cell number was recorded as an estimate derived from reference gene primer amplification. TCRdb keeps only in-frame clones here, not all; method: immunoSEQ multiplex PCR. For V, J and clone size, that table is used; D and trimming come from the DNA. The table lists 400,000 to 550,000 clones, around 88% of them singletons. Regarding this clone: Other DNA sequences in the same sample also yield this CDR3.

The sequence derives from a woman aged 30 to 39 with acute or convalescent COVID-19. The specimen was peripheral blood.

The CDR3, as DNA: TGTGCCAGCAGCCGTCAGGGTAGCTCCTACGAGCAGTACTTC. The encoded protein is CASSRQGSSYEQYF. The genes are TRBV3-1 (or the pseudogene TRBV3-2) and TRBJ2-7, with D perhaps matching TRBD1 (5 bases). Deletions cut 4 bases from V and 0 bases from J, with 10 bases between. Germline CDR1 is LGHDT and CDR2 is YNNKEL (reference sequence). The CDR3 covers 14 residues.